These 4 T cell receptor beta chains came from one sample sequenced in a study of T cell responses to AZD1222 COVID-19 vaccine (dated by TCRdb to the early 2020s). The sample's time point label is to be understood as: baseline before first vaccination. Libraries were constructed by the immunoSEQ multiplex PCR assay. TCRdb retrieved this table from immuneACCESS and kept in-frame rearrangements only. Not all clones are present; in checked studies, unresolved V genes account for under half, and no reason is known for the remainder. The sample table records about 110,000 clones; about nine tenths of these occur just once. The biggest ten clones account for 4% to 5.5% of the sample. The sample was peripheral blood, taken on day 0 of AZD1222 vaccination. The source is an adult in good health.

The J gene is TRBJ1-1, the V gene TRBV7-3; D not resolved. The CDR3 totals 13 residues. Germline CDR1 reads SGHTA; CDR2 reads FQGTGA. Between the trimmed V and J ends, which lost 2 bases and 1 base, there was a span of 5 bases. DNA for the CDR3: TGTGCCAGCAGCTTATCACAGAACACTGAAGCTTTCTTT. Translating it yields CASSLSQNTEAFF. The variable domain in full, completed from reference TRBV7-3 and TRBJ1-1, reads GAGVSQTPSNKVTEKGKYVELRCDPISGHTALYWYRQSLGQGPEFLIYFQGTGAADDSGLPNDRFFAVRPEGSVSTLKIQRTERGDSAVYLCASSLSQNTEAFFGQGTRLTVV.

This chain links TRBV3-1 (or the pseudogene TRBV3-2) with TRBJ2-6; 7 bases align to TRBD1. The CDR3 totals 22 residues. Germline lookup yields CDR1 LGHDT and CDR2 YNNKEL (reference sequence). V shed 3 bases and J 0 bases; nucleotides not matched to a gene: 20. The CDR3 reads CASSQADRRKRRPSSGANVLTF. CDR3 in DNA: TGTGCCAGCAGCCAGGCGGACAGGAGAAAACGAAGACCGAGCTCTGGGGCCAACGTCCTGACTTTC.

By sample share, this clone is medium-sized (0.01 to 0.1%). In the same sample, other DNA sequences code for this CDR3. V and J are TRBV27 and TRBJ1-6; no clear D. The V end lost 5 bases, the J end lost 7 bases, and 6 bases lay between the germline ends. The CDR3 has 12 amino acids. From germline, CDR1 is MNHEY and CDR2 SMNVEV (reference sequence). CDR3: CASSPINSPLHF. DNA for the CDR3: TGTGCCAGCAGTCCGATAAATTCACCCCTCCACTTT.

In its sample, this clone was seen a few times. The chain combines TRBV18 with TRBJ1-2; no reliable D call. CDR1 KGHSH and CDR2 LQKENI come from the germline V gene. The CDR3 has 14 residues. Trimming took 0 bases from V and 2 from J, leaving 7 bases between them. In DNA form, the CDR3 reads TGTGCCAGCTCACCACCGCTAGAAAACTATGGCTACACCTTC. Its protein product is CASSPPLENYGYTF.